One and the same sample provided the 32 T cell receptor beta chains below, sequenced in a study of blood T cell repertoires in COVID-19. Some clones are missing from TCRdb's copy, which holds only in-frame ones; the method was immunoSEQ multiplex PCR. The sample consists of about 230,000 clones, approximately 88% of them appearing once. Sample: peripheral blood. The receptors were gathered from a man aged 40-49 years with acute or convalescent COVID-19.

This clone was observed a handful of times. The identical CDR3 is also encoded by other nucleotide sequences in the sample. V gene TRBV14 combines with J gene TRBJ1-1, with TRBD1 matching over 7 bases. The CDR3 is made up of 13 amino acids. Germline trimming cut 4 bases from V and 3 bases from J; bases unmatched to any gene: 2. CDR1 is SGHDN and CDR2 is FVKESK in the germline V gene. The CDR3 region is CASSPRGYTEAFF. The CDR3 DNA reads TGTGCCAGCAGCCCCAGGGGGTACACTGAAGCTTTCTTT.

This clone has only a few counts. The chain is built from TRBV20-1 and TRBJ1-2, with a possible D match to TRBD1 (5 bases). This CDR3 region has 11 residues. Trimming removed 6 bases from V and 8 bases from J, with 13 bases in between. The germline gives CDR1 DFQATT, CDR2 SNEGSKA (reference sequence). CDR3 in DNA: TGCAGTGCGGAAATGGGGGGAGGCTACACCTTC. Residues: CSAEMGGGYTF.

This clone was found a few times. The J gene is TRBJ2-2, the V gene TRBV2; 8 bases line up with TRBD2. This CDR3 is built from 14 residues. V lost 5 bases and J lost 5; bases outside the gene matches: 4. Germline-derived CDR1 and CDR2 are SNHLY and FYNNEI. CDR3 loop: CASSSGRYTGELFF. CDR3 coding DNA: TGTGCCAGCAGTAGCGGGAGATATACCGGGGAGCTGTTTTTT. The variable domain in full, completed from reference TRBV2 and TRBJ2-2, reads EPEVTQTPSHQVTQMGQEVILRCVPISNHLYFYWYRQILGQKVEFLVSFYNNEISEKSEIFDDQFSVERPDGSNFTLKIRSTKLEDSAMYFCASSSGRYTGELFFGEGSRLTVL.

This chain uses TRBV6-2 or TRBV6-3 with TRBJ2-3; 7 bases are a match to TRBD1. After removal of 6 bases from V and 8 bases from J, the junction contained 8 bases not matched to a gene. The length of the CDR3 is 13 residues. Germline assignment: CDR1 MNHEY and CDR2 SVGEGT. CDR3 nucleotides: TGTGCCAGCAGCTCAAGGGACAGACTTACGCAGTATTTT. Protein: CASSSRDRLTQYF.

The chain uses TRBV6-5 and TRBJ2-7; TRBD1 might be the D (6 bases). In germline, CDR1 is MNHEY, CDR2 SVGAGI. Trimming left V 7 bases short and J 3 bases short, with 16 bases between. This CDR3 region has 14 residues. The CDR3 coding sequence is TGTGCCAGCAAGGTAACACAGGGTTTCTACGAGCAGTACTTC. Its translation: CASKVTQGFYEQYF.

The chain links TRBV9 to TRBJ2-1; 8 nucleotides agree with TRBD2. This CDR3 has 16 amino acids. V shed 4 bases and J 2 bases; nucleotides not matched to a gene: 8. Germline loops: CDR1 SGDLS, CDR2 YYNGEE. DNA of the CDR3: TGTGCCAGCAGCCCTAGGACTAGCCGAACCTACAATGAGCAGTTCTTC. This sequence encodes CASSPRTSRTYNEQFF.

CDR3 nucleotide sequence: TGTGCTAGTGGTTGGGCTGCCCGGGACAGGGGGCATACCGGGGAGCTGTTTTTT. Translated: CASGWAARDRGHTGELFF. The rearrangement uses TRBV12-5 and TRBJ2-2; 12 positions match TRBD1. Per germline, CDR1 LGHNT and CDR2 FRNRAP. The CDR3 totals 18 residues. Trimming cost V 4 bases and J 5 bases; bases outside gene matches: 11. Filled out from reference TRBV12-5 and TRBJ2-2, the complete variable domain reads DARVTQTPRHKVTEMGQEVTMRCQPILGHNTVFWYRQTMMQGLELLAYFRNRAPLDDSGMPKDRFSAEMPDATLATLKIQPSEPRDSAVYFCASGWAARDRGHTGELFFGEGSRLTVL.

The chain is built from TRBV7-9 and TRBJ2-2; 12 bases agree with TRBD2. This CDR3 spans 16 amino acids. Per the germline V gene, CDR1 is SEHNR and CDR2 is FQNEAQ (reference sequence). Germline trimming cut 1 base from V and 6 bases from J; bases unmatched to any gene: 3. CDR3 DNA: TGTGCCAGCAGCTTAGGACTAGCGGGAGCCGCCGGGGAGCTGTTTTTT. Translated: CASSLGLAGAAGELFF. Supplemented by reference TRBV7-9 and TRBJ2-2, the full variable domain reads DTGVSQNPRHKITKRGQNVTFRCDPISEHNRLYWYRQTLGQGPEFLTYFQNEAQLEKSRLLSDRFSAERPKGSFSTLEIQRTEQGDSAMYLCASSLGLAGAAGELFFGEGSRLTVL.

The chain uses TRBV2 and TRBJ1-2; D is unresolved. Germline V lookup: CDR1 SNHLY, CDR2 FYNNEI. The CDR3 sequence is 13 residues long. The V end was cut by 6 bases, the J end by 4 bases, with 12 bases between. CDR3 sequence: CASSGSGSYGYTF. CDR3 in DNA: TGTGCCAGCAGCGGGAGTGGGAGCTATGGCTACACCTTC.

V and J are TRBV6-1 and TRBJ2-1, with a tentative D call TRBD2 (6 bases). The CDR3 runs 12 residues. V lost 3 bases and J lost 12, with 12 bases in between. The germline CDR1 and CDR2 sequences are MNHNS and SASEGT. The CDR3 bases are TGTGCCAGCAGTGATGGTGTACTAGCGCAGTTCTTC. Protein: CASSDGVLAQFF.

This clone was seen only a few times. V usage is TRBV5-4 and J usage is TRBJ2-1; 8 nucleotides match TRBD1. CDR1 is SGHNT, CDR2 YYREEE, per germline (reference sequence). This CDR3 region has 13 residues. The J segment lost 10 bases and the V segment lost 0 bases, leaving 3 bases of the junction unmatched. The CDR3 loop is CASSLGTGNEQFF. CDR3 bases: TGTGCCAGCAGCTTGGGGACAGGGAACGAGCAGTTCTTC.

This clone was seen only once. V gene TRBV20-1 combines with J gene TRBJ2-7; TRBD2 agrees at 9 bases. The V segment lost 3 bases and the J segment 2 bases; nucleotides outside the gene matches: 5. This CDR3 region has 14 residues. Germline assignment: CDR1 DFQATT and CDR2 SNEGSKA (reference sequence). CDR3 nucleotide sequence: TGCAGTGCTAGTAGTAGCGGGAGTGCCTACGAGCAGTACTTC. Its protein product is CSASSSGSAYEQYF.

The chain couples TRBV5-1 to TRBJ2-7; 9 nucleotides match TRBD1. V trimming: 4 bases; J trimming: 3 bases; junction bases outside the gene matches: 5. Germline loops: CDR1 SGHRS, CDR2 YFSETQ. The CDR3 is made up of 14 amino acids. CDR3 in DNA: TGCGCCAGCAGCCCAACGGGACAGGGCTACGAGCAGTACTTC. Its protein is CASSPTGQGYEQYF.

V usage is TRBV30 and J usage is TRBJ1-5, with no clear D. The length of the CDR3 is 13 residues. V gave up 2 bases and J gave up 9 bases, with 14 bases separating them. Germline values: CDR1 GTSNPN, CDR2 SVGIG (reference sequence). As DNA, the CDR3 is TGTGCCTGGAGTCCGCGGGAAATGGGGCCCCAGCATTTT. Amino acids: CAWSPREMGPQHF.

This clone appeared once. The chain recombines TRBV4-2 with TRBJ2-7; TRBD2 is a possible D gene (6 bases). The V end was cut by 1 base, the J end by 5 bases, with 12 bases between. The germline V gene has CDR1 LGHNA and CDR2 YNFKEQ. This CDR3 is built from 14 residues. CDR3 nucleotide sequence: TGTGCCAGCAGCCAAGGAGGAGGGATCCACGAGCAGTACTTC. Translation gives CASSQGGGIHEQYF.

This clone was observed a handful of times. This rearrangement joins TRBV19 to TRBJ1-5; no firm D call. The CDR3 length is 14 residues. Germline V gene lookup returns CDR1 LNHDA and CDR2 SQIVND (reference sequence). Trimming cost V 5 bases and J 6 bases, with 14 bases left between them. CDR3 sequence (DNA): TGTGCCAGTAGTCCAACGGGAGGGAGTCAGCCCCAGCATTTT. Residues: CASSPTGGSQPQHF.

V usage is TRBV9 and J usage is TRBJ2-3; D may be TRBD2 (6 bases). V lost 4 bases and J 2 bases, leaving 14 bases between the germline ends. Looked up from germline, CDR1 is SGDLS and CDR2 is YYNGEE. CDR3 length: 15 residues. The CDR3 here is CASSSGLPNTDTQYF. In DNA, the CDR3 is TGTGCCAGCAGCTCGGGACTCCCAAACACAGATACGCAGTATTTT.

The chain is built from TRBV12-3 or TRBV12-4 and TRBJ2-7, with D unresolved. The CDR3 contains 11 residues. The ends were cut back, 6 bases at V and 4 bases at J, with 7 bases in the middle. CDR3 amino acids: CASSKLYEQYF. The CDR3 nucleotides read TGTGCCAGCAGCAAACTGTACGAGCAGTACTTC.

The chain links TRBV27 to TRBJ2-7, with 9 bases identical to TRBD2. This CDR3 has 16 residues. The germline V gene has CDR1 MNHEY and CDR2 SMNVEV (reference sequence). The ends lost 6 bases at V and 0 bases at J; junction bases unmatched: 9. The CDR3 coding sequence is TGTGCCAGCAGATCATCCGGGACTAGCTTCTCCTACGAGCAGTACTTC. Its protein product is CASRSSGTSFSYEQYF.

This clone was counted a single time. V usage is TRBV6-1 and J usage is TRBJ1-1, with D unclear. The V end was cut by 3 bases, the J end by 3 bases, with 8 bases between. This CDR3 comprises 13 residues. CDR1 and CDR2 from the germline V gene are MNHNS and SASEGT. The CDR3 spells CASSDLRHTEAFF. DNA of the CDR3: TGTGCCAGCAGTGATCTGCGGCACACTGAAGCTTTCTTT.

Only one count was recorded for this clone. The chain uses TRBV10-3 and TRBJ2-1, with a tentative D call TRBD2 (5 bases). The CDR3 has 12 amino acids. V dropped 1 base and J dropped 8 bases, with 6 bases sitting between them. Germline V gives CDR1 ENHRY, CDR2 SYGVKD. Here the CDR3 reads CAISEYSDEQFF. The DNA of the CDR3 is TGTGCCATCAGTGAGTATAGCGATGAGCAGTTCTTC.

This rearrangement joins TRBV5-1 to TRBJ1-6; D unresolved. V lost 4 bases to trimming and J lost 8 bases, with 16 bases between them. This CDR3 contains 15 residues. Germline CDR1 reads SGHRS; CDR2 reads YFSETQ. The CDR3 nucleotides are TGCGCCAGCAGCCTCGGGCCCCGGGAGGATTCACCCCTCCACTTT. It yields the protein CASSLGPREDSPLHF.

The rearrangement uses TRBV28 and TRBJ1-1; no firm D call. The CDR3 contains 10 residues. Germline loops: CDR1 MDHEN, CDR2 SYDVKM. V was trimmed by 10 bases and J by 1 base, leaving 4 bases between them. Here the CDR3 reads CAIKNTEAFF. DNA for the CDR3: TGTGCCATCAAGAACACTGAAGCTTTCTTT.

The V gene is TRBV24-1, the J gene TRBJ2-5; TRBD2 matches at 13 bases. V shed 6 bases, J shed 4 bases, and the junction held 10 bases outside the gene matches. Germline V gene sequence: CDR1 KGHDR, CDR2 SFDVKD. The CDR3 consists of 17 residues. For the CDR3, the DNA is TGTGCCACCAGTCCGGGACTAGCGGGGAGGAGGCTAGAGACCCAGTACTTC. Translating it yields CATSPGLAGRRLETQYF.

V is TRBV10-3 and J is TRBJ1-1, with D possibly being TRBD1 (5 bases). CDR1 and CDR2 from the germline V gene are ENHRY and SYGVKD. V gave up 6 bases and J gave up 5 bases, with 13 bases separating them. The CDR3 runs to 13 residues. The CDR3 is CAISRGSLTEAFF. CDR3 in DNA: TGTGCCATCAGCCGGGGGAGTTTAACTGAAGCTTTCTTT.

This clone was seen a few times. The gene calls are TRBV5-1 and TRBJ2-3; 13 bases map to TRBD2. Germline CDR1 is SGHRS and CDR2 is YFSETQ. Trimming removed 7 bases from V and 4 bases from J; junction bases left unmatched: 15. This CDR3 contains 18 residues. CDR3 loop: CASRGLAGVIGGADTQYF. Written as DNA, the CDR3 is TGCGCCAGCCGTGGACTAGCGGGAGTCATCGGTGGCGCAGATACGCAGTATTTT.

The gene calls are TRBV6-5 and TRBJ1-1, with a tentative D call TRBD1 (5 bases). Germline V gene data show CDR1 as MNHEY and CDR2 as SVGAGI. This CDR3 is built from 15 residues. Trimming stripped 7 bases from V and 1 base from J, with 16 bases between. CDR3 in DNA: TGTGCCAGCATCCTTAACACGGGGGGGAACACTGAAGCTTTCTTT. Translation: CASILNTGGNTEAFF.

This clone was seen only a few times. The chain uses TRBV12-3 or TRBV12-4 and TRBJ1-2; D not certain. Trimming pared 1 base from V and 7 bases from J, leaving 10 bases between. CDR3 length: 13 amino acids. For the CDR3, the DNA is TGTGCCAGCAGTTTAGGGGCCGGAAGTGGCTACACCTTC. Translated, it gives CASSLGAGSGYTF.

This clone was seen only once. The V call is TRBV14, the J call TRBJ1-3; 8 bases are shared with TRBD1. CDR3 length: 15 residues. J lost 8 bases, V lost 0 bases, and 6 bases had no gene match. The germline CDR1 and CDR2 sequences are SGHDN and FVKESK. CDR3 nucleotides: TGTGCCAGCAGCCAAGATTTCGGACAGGGTGACACCATATATTTT. This translates into CASSQDFGQGDTIYF.

This clone showed up just once. The chain joins TRBV6-5 to TRBJ2-2; 7 bases align to TRBD1. V trimming: 4 bases; J trimming: 2 bases; junction bases outside the gene matches: 1. Germline loops: CDR1 MNHEY, CDR2 SVGAGI. The CDR3 sequence is 14 residues long. CDR3 loop: CASSWDRNTGELFF. DNA of the CDR3: TGTGCCAGCAGTTGGGACAGAAACACCGGGGAGCTGTTTTTT.

This clone was counted a single time. This chain uses TRBV27 with TRBJ2-1; D gene ambiguous. Germline V lookup: CDR1 MNHEY, CDR2 SMNVEV (reference sequence). The CDR3 contains 17 residues. V lost 2 bases, J lost 0 bases, and 14 bases lay in between. CDR3 protein: CASSLSPYLSSYNEQFF. The CDR3 DNA follows: TGTGCCAGCAGTTTAAGCCCTTACTTAAGCTCCTACAATGAGCAGTTCTTC.

V is TRBV11-1 and J is TRBJ2-5; D gene unclear. The ends were cut back, 0 bases at V and 4 bases at J, with 12 bases in the middle. This CDR3 spans 15 amino acids. The germline V gene has CDR1 SGHAT and CDR2 FQDESV (reference sequence). CDR3 DNA: TGTGCCAGCAGCTTAGCCAACGGTGAGGTAGAGACCCAGTACTTC. It encodes CASSLANGEVETQYF. Looking up the rest from reference TRBV11-1 and TRBJ2-5 gives the full variable domain: EAEVAQSPRYKITEKSQAVAFWCDPISGHATLYWYRQILGQGPELLVQFQDESVVDDSQLPKDRFSAERLKGVDSTLKIQPAELGDSAMYLCASSLANGEVETQYFGPGTRLLVL.